This T cell receptor (beta chain) was observed in a study of shared clonotypes between healthy human individuals. Study conclusions and caveats: Non-shared clonotypes showed lower generation probabilities than clonotypes common to all four donors.

TCRdb keeps only in-frame clones here, not all; method: immunoSEQ multiplex PCR. The sample yields approximately 1,000,000 clones, about 80% seen once. To note about this clone: The target antigen is unknown.

Sequenced sample: memory CD4+ T cells from PBMCs. The subset was: CD45RA-negative fraction. This sequence originates from a man aged 18 to 30 in good health. Some clones in this sample may be carry-over from other donors' samples.

CDR3 nucleotide sequence: TGTGCCAGCAGCGAGGGGGGGACTCCCGCCGAGCAGTACTTC. It translates to CASSEGGTPAEQYF. J is TRBJ2-7 and V is TRBV9; D is possibly TRBD2 (7 bases). V lost 3 bases and J lost 6, with 16 bases in between. This CDR3 is built from 14 residues. Looked up from germline, CDR1 is SGDLS and CDR2 is YYNGEE.